This T cell receptor beta chain came from a study of neoadjuvant anti-PD-1 for oral cavity cancer. These newly diagnosed stage II-IVA oral cavity squamous cell carcinoma patients had no prior systemic or radiation treatment. Measured with immunoSEQ multiplex PCR; TCRdb has only the in-frame clones, and not every one. The table has tens of thousands of clones, about 83% seen once. The CDR3 is made up of 17 amino acids. V lost 0 bases and J lost 4, with 18 bases in between. The germline V gene has CDR1 LNHDA and CDR2 SQIVND (reference sequence). This sample comprised PBMCs, obtained before nivolumab (anti-PD-1) treatment. The rearrangement links TRBV19 to TRBJ1-2, with a weak D call TRBD1 (6 bases). The sequence derives from a person aged 35-79 years with oral cavity squamous cell carcinoma. In DNA, the CDR3 is TGTGCCAGTAGTATAGATCGACCTCACAGGGTGACCTATGGCTACACCTTC. It is translated as CASSIDRPHRVTYGYTF.